The text below deals with one T cell receptor beta chain. Its antigen is unknown. Other DNA sequences in the same sample also yield this CDR3. The data stem from a study of shared clonotypes between healthy human individuals. As processed by the authors: Junction-only immunoSEQ sequences carried no quality scores, so filtering differed. Assay used: immunoSEQ multiplex PCR; TCRdb lists only in-frame clones, some missing. V, J and clone size are those of that table, while D and trimming were read from the DNA. The sample lists around 1.1 million clones, 75% to 80% seen once, with 0.61% in the top ten. Findings and limits, study-wide: Memory subsets generally showed lower estimated richness than naive subsets. Some naive CD4 clonotypes, roughly 4.5%, turned up in common across a handful of donors.

The CDR3 is 14 amino acids. CDR1 is ENHRY and CDR2 is SYGVKD in the germline V gene. The V and J ends lost 6 bases and 0 bases, in that order; junction bases with no gene match: 4. This receptor was obtained from a man aged 18 to 29 in good health. Some clones in this sample may be carry-over from other donors' samples. The chain recombines TRBV10-3 with TRBJ1-1; 7 positions match TRBD1. Sequencing was carried out using memory CD4+ T cells from PBMCs. Subset of the sample: CD45RA-negative fraction. CDR3 sequence reads: CAISEQGMNTEAFF. The CDR3 nucleotides read TGTGCCATCAGCGAACAGGGGATGAACACTGAAGCTTTCTTT.